Below, 12 T cell receptor beta chains from the same sample are listed, as sequenced in a study of shared clonotypes between healthy human individuals. Profiled with immunoSEQ multiplex PCR; TCRdb holds only in-frame clones, not every one. The table includes a few million clones, nearly 97% detected once. The sample consisted of naive CD4+ T cells sorted from blood. This sample's subset: CD45RA+ positively selected. The receptors derive from a man younger than 30 in good health.

The V and J genes are TRBV7-9 and TRBJ1-3; D is perhaps TRBD1 (6 bases). V was cut by 11 bases and J by 7 bases, with 18 bases left in between. In germline, CDR1 is SEHNR, CDR2 FQNEAQ (reference sequence). This CDR3 comprises 13 residues. CDR3: CARSGGLANTIYF. CDR3 bases: TGTGCCCGCTCTGGGGGGCTTGCCAACACCATATATTTT.

This chain links TRBV10-3 with TRBJ2-2, with TRBD1 matching 10 bases. CDR1 is ENHRY and CDR2 is SYGVKD in the germline V gene. Trimming took 11 bases from V and 6 from J; bases not matched to a gene: 6. The CDR3 length is 13 residues. The CDR3 DNA reads TGTGCCGCTACCGGGACAGGGGCCGGGGAGCTGTTTTTT. Protein product: CAATGTGAGELFF.

The chain combines TRBV28 with TRBJ1-3; 8 nucleotides match TRBD1. The CDR3 is made up of 15 amino acids. V shed 6 bases and J 0 bases; nucleotides not matched to a gene: 4. In germline, CDR1 is MDHEN, CDR2 SYDVKM. For the CDR3, the DNA is TGTGCCAGCAGCCGGACAGGGCGCTCTGGAAACACCATATATTTT. Translating gives CASSRTGRSGNTIYF.

J is TRBJ1-1 and V is TRBV19, with a tentative D call TRBD1 (5 bases). CDR3 length: 14 residues. Germline V gene lookup returns CDR1 LNHDA and CDR2 SQIVND (reference sequence). Trimming took off 1 base at V and 6 bases at J, with 12 bases between the two ends. CDR3 in amino acids: CASSIAGGRAEAFF. CDR3 DNA: TGTGCCAGTAGTATAGCCGGGGGAAGGGCTGAAGCTTTCTTT.

The chain has TRBV11-2 and TRBJ1-6; no clear D gene. The CDR3 length is 14 residues. The V and J ends lost 1 base and 9 bases respectively, with 10 bases between them. Per germline, CDR1 SGHAT and CDR2 FQNNGV. The chain's CDR3 is CASSLGRVGSPLHF. The CDR3 nucleotides are TGTGCCAGCAGCTTAGGGAGGGTAGGTTCACCCCTCCACTTT.

Regarding this clone: Different DNA sequences within this sample yield the same CDR3. The V gene is TRBV2, the J gene TRBJ2-1; D gene ambiguous. The CDR3 has 12 amino acids. Germline V gene sequence: CDR1 SNHLY, CDR2 FYNNEI. The V and J ends lost 6 bases and 4 bases respectively, with 7 bases between them. CDR3 loop: CASRLDYNEQFF. Written as DNA, the CDR3 is TGTGCCAGCAGGCTAGATTACAATGAGCAGTTCTTC. Full variable domain (rest looked up from reference TRBV2 and TRBJ2-1): EPEVTQTPSHQVTQMGQEVILRCVPISNHLYFYWYRQILGQKVEFLVSFYNNEISEKSEIFDDQFSVERPDGSNFTLKIRSTKLEDSAMYFCASRLDYNEQFFGPGTRLTVL.

This chain connects TRBV30 to TRBJ2-7, with a possible D match to TRBD1 (6 bases). Trimming stripped 6 bases from V and 2 bases from J, with 11 bases between. The V gene's germline CDR1 is GTSNPN and CDR2 SVGIG (reference sequence). This CDR3 spans 12 amino acids. The chain's CDR3 is CACGDTAYEQYF. CDR3 nucleotides: TGTGCCTGCGGGGACACCGCCTACGAGCAGTACTTC.

Points on this clone: One end of the junction fails to match germline, which may point to a read error. The CDR3 loop reads CASSPTLSGSYEQYF. CDR3 DNA sequence: TGTGCCAGCAGCCCCACCCTTAGCGGGAGCTACGAACAGTACTTC. This chain links TRBV9 with TRBJ2-7; 9 bases line up with TRBD2. The CDR3 runs 15 residues. The germline gives CDR1 SGDLS, CDR2 YYNGEE.

The rearrangement links TRBV18 to TRBJ2-3; D unresolved. Germline V gives CDR1 KGHSH, CDR2 LQKENI. Trimming shortened V by 0 bases and J by 3 bases, and 7 bases separated the two germline ends. CDR3 length: 14 amino acids. The chain's CDR3 is CASSPPPQTDTQYF. CDR3 bases: TGTGCCAGCTCACCACCACCCCAAACAGATACGCAGTATTTT.

A note on this clone: This sample includes further DNA sequences coding for the same CDR3. J is TRBJ2-5 and V is TRBV30; 8 bases fit TRBD1. The germline CDR1 and CDR2 sequences are GTSNPN and SVGIG (reference sequence). With 3 bases clipped from V and 4 bases from J, the junction kept 4 bases outside the gene matches. There are 13 residues in the CDR3. CDR3 in amino acids: CAWSGQGLETQYF. The DNA for the CDR3 is TGTGCCTGGAGCGGACAGGGATTAGAGACCCAGTACTTC.

The chain couples TRBV5-1 to TRBJ2-7; 7 bases match TRBD2. CDR1 and CDR2 from the germline V gene are SGHRS and YFSETQ. The CDR3 consists of 14 residues. The junction had 12 bases not matched to a gene; V was cut back by 3 bases and J by 9 bases. CDR3 sequence: CASSWGEGQHRQYF. CDR3 in DNA: TGCGCCAGCAGCTGGGGGGAGGGCCAACACCGGCAGTACTTC.

Worth noting for this clone: In the same sample, other DNA sequences code for this CDR3. V is TRBV5-1 and J is TRBJ2-3, with TRBD1 identical over 8 bases. Losses at the gene ends were 2 bases for V and 2 bases for J; bases not matched to a gene: 4. The CDR3 sequence is 15 residues long. Germline values: CDR1 SGHRS, CDR2 YFSETQ. As DNA, the CDR3 is TGCGCCAGCAGCTTAGGACAGGGCTACACAGATACGCAGTATTTT. This encodes CASSLGQGYTDTQYF.